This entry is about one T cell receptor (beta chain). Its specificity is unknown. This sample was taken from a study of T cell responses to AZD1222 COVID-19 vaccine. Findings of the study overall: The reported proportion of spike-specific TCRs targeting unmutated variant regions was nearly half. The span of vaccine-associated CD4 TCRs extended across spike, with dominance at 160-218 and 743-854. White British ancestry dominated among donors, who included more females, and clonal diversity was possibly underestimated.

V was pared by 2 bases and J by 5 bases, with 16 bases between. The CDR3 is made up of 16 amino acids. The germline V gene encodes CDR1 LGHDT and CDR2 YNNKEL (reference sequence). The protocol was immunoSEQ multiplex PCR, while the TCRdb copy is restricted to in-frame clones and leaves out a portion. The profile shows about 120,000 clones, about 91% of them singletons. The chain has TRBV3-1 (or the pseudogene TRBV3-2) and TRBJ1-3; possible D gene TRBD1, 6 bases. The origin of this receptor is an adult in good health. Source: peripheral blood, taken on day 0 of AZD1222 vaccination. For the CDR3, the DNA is TGTGCCAGCAGCCAATTCTCGGGGGGCTTGAGAAACACCATATATTTT. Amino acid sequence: CASSQFSGGLRNTIYF.